Described below is a single T cell receptor (beta chain) sequence and its context. The method was immunoSEQ multiplex PCR; TCRdb's version includes in-frame clones alone and lacks a portion of them. The sample lists approximately 240,000 clones, approximately 90% occurring once. This entry is derived from a study of blood T cell repertoires in COVID-19. The CDR3 loop spans 17 amino acids. V was pared by 5 bases and J by 6 bases, with 23 bases between. Germline values: CDR1 SGHTS, CDR2 YDEGEE. Sequencing was done on a sample of PBMCs or T cells enriched from blood (not recorded which). The chain uses TRBV5-8 and TRBJ2-2; perhaps TRBD1 as D (6 bases). The source is a woman younger than 35 in a cohort exposed to, infected with or recovered from COVID-19 (not recorded which). The CDR3 spells CASSSTAGTWDPGELFF. In nucleotides, the CDR3 is TGTGCCAGCAGTAGCACCGCAGGGACATGGGACCCCGGGGAGCTGTTTTTT.